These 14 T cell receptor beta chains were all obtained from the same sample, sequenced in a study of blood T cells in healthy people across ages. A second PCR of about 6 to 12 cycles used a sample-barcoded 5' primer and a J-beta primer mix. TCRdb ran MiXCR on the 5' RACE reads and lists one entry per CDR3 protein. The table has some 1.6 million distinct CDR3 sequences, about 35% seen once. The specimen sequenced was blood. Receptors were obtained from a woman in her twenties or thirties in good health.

The CDR3 protein is CAWTPGQGLDTQYF. CDR3 coding DNA: TGTGCCTGGACCCCGGGCCAGGGACTAGATACGCAGTATTTT. The chain couples TRBV30 to TRBJ2-3, with D possibly TRBD2 on 6 matching bases. This CDR3 spans 14 amino acids. V was cut by 4 bases and J by 5 bases, with 16 bases left in between. Germline-derived CDR1 and CDR2 are GTSNPN and SVGIG (reference sequence).

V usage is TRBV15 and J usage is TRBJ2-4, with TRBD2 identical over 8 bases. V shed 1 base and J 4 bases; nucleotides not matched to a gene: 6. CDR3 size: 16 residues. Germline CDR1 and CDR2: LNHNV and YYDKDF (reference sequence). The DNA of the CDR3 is TGTGCCACCAGCAGAGGGAGCGGGGGCGAAAAAAACATTCAGTACTTC. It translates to CATSRGSGGEKNIQYF.

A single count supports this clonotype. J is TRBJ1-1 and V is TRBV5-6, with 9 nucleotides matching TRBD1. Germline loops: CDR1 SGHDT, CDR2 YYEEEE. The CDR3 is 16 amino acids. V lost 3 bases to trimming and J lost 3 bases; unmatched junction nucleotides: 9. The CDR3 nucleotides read TGTGCCAGCAGCTCTAACACCGGGACAGGGTACACTGAAGCTTTCTTT. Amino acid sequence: CASSSNTGTGYTEAFF.

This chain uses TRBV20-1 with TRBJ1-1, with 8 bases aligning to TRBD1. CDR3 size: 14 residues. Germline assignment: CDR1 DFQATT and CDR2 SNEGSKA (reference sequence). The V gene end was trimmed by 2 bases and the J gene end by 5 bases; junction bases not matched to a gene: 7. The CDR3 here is CSARSDRGRTEAFF. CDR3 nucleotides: TGCAGTGCTAGATCCGACAGGGGTCGAACTGAAGCTTTCTTT.

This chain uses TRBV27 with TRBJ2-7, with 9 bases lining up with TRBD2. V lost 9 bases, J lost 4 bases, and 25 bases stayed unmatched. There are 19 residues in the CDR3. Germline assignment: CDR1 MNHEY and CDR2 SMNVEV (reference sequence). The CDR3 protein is CASTTRRNQVSGRGYEQYF. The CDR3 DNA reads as TGTGCCAGTACTACCCGACGGAATCAGGTTAGCGGGAGAGGTTACGAGCAGTACTTC.

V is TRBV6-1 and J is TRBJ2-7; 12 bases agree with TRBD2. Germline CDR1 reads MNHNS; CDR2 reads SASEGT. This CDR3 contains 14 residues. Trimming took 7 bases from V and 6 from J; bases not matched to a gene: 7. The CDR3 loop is CASTRLAGVGEQYF. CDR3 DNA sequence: TGTGCCAGCACCAGACTAGCGGGAGTTGGCGAGCAGTACTTC.

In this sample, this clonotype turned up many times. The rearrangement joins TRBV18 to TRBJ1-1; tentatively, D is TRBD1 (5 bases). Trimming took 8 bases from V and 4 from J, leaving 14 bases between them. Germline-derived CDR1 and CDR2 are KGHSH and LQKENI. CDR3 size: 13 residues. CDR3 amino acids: CASSPGRGTEAFF. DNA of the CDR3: TGTGCCAGCAGCCCGGGACGCGGCACTGAAGCTTTCTTT.

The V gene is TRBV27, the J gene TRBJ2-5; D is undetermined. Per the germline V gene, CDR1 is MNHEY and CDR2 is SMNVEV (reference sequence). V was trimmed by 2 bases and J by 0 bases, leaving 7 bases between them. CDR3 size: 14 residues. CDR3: CASSLNVHQETQYF. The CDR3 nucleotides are TGTGCCAGCAGTTTAAATGTGCACCAAGAGACCCAGTACTTC.

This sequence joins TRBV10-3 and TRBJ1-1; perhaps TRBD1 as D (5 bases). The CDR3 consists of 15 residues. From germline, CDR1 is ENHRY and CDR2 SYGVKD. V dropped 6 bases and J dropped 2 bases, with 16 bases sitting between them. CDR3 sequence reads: CAIRARRGENTEAFF. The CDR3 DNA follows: TGTGCCATCAGGGCCCGGCGAGGGGAAAACACTGAAGCTTTCTTT.

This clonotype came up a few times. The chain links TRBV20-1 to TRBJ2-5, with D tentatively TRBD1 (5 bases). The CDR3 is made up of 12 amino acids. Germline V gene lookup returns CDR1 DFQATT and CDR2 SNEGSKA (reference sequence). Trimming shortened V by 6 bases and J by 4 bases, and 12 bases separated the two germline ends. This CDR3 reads CSATGVRETQYF. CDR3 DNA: TGCAGTGCAACAGGTGTCCGAGAGACCCAGTACTTC.

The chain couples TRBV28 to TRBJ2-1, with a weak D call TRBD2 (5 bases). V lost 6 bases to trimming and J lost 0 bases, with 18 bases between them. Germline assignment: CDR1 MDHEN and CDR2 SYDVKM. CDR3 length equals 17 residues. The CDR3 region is CASSHHLGRGSYNEQFF. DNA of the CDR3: TGTGCCAGCAGCCATCATCTCGGCCGGGGCTCCTACAATGAGCAGTTCTTC.

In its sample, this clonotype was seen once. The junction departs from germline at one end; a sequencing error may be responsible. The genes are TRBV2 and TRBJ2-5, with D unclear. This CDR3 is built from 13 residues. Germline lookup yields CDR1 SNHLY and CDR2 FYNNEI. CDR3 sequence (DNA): TGTGCCAGCAGTCTCCCTATTAAAGAGACTCAGTACTTC. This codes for CASSLPIKETQYF.

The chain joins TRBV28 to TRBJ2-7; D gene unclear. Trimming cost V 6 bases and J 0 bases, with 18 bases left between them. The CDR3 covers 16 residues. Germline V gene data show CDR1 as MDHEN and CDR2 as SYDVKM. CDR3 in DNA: TGTGCCAGCAGCAGTGACGGGTTTCCGAGCTCCTACGAGCAGTACTTC. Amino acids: CASSSDGFPSSYEQYF.

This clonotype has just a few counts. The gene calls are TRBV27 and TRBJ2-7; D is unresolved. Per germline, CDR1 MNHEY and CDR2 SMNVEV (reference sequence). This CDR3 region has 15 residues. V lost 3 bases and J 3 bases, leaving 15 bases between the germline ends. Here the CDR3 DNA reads TGTGCCAGCAGTTTGTCACAGTGGTCTTACTACGAGCAGTACTTC. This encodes CASSLSQWSYYEQYF.